This T cell receptor beta chain was sequenced for a study of blood T cells in healthy people across ages. This clonotype occurred a few times. The authors ran a second PCR of about 6 to 11 cycles using a sample-barcoded 5' primer and a J-beta primer mix. Unique molecular identifiers of 12 random nucleotides labeled each cDNA. A single record per CDR3 protein comes from TCRdb applying MiXCR to the 5' RACE reads. The sample consists of approximately 810,000 distinct CDR3 sequences, 25% to 35% of them appearing once. The CDR3 runs to 17 residues. The V and J ends lost 0 bases and 2 bases, in that order; junction bases with no gene match: 6. Germline V CDR1 and CDR2: MNHEY, SVGAGI.

Sequencing was performed on blood. The receptor comes from a woman older than 75 in good health. The genes are TRBV6-5 and TRBJ1-4; 7 positions agree with TRBD1. The CDR3 nucleotides read TGTGCCAGCAGTTACTCCGACAGGGCTAGGACTAATGAAAAACTGTTTTTT. Translation gives CASSYSDRARTNEKLFF.